These 22 T cell receptor beta chains were sequenced from one sample in a study of cytomegalovirus exposure and HLA in healthy donors. Primers for the PCR totalled 60 Vbeta and 13 Jbeta. Assay: immunoSEQ multiplex PCR; the TCRdb copy retains only in-frame clones and omits some. Among 160,000 or so clones, about 80% were seen once, and the ten largest hold less than 10%. Sequencing was done on a sample of PBMCs. These receptor sequences come from a man aged 18 to 30 in good health and CMV-seropositive.

The chain couples TRBV30 to TRBJ1-1, with D maybe TRBD1 (5 bases). V was pared by 1 base and J by 2 bases, with 8 bases between. The CDR3 contains 13 residues. CDR1 is GTSNPN, CDR2 SVGIG, per germline (reference sequence). Here the CDR3 DNA reads TGTGCCTGGAGTGGGGGCCCAAACACTGAAGCTTTCTTT. It specifies CAWSGGPNTEAFF.

J is TRBJ1-4 and V is TRBV27; no reliable D call. CDR1 and CDR2 from the germline V gene are MNHEY and SMNVEV (reference sequence). This CDR3 region has 15 residues. V was pared by 5 bases and J by 6 bases, with 16 bases between. DNA for the CDR3: TGTGCCAGCAGTGTTGCGAGGGCCGCTGATGAAAAACTGTTTTTT. Its protein is CASSVARAADEKLFF.

The chain links TRBV5-8 to TRBJ1-1; D remains unclear. CDR1 is SGHTS and CDR2 is YDEGEE in the germline V gene. Trimming stripped 5 bases from V and 4 bases from J, with 15 bases between. The CDR3 runs to 14 residues. The CDR3: CASRPLWPPTEAFF. CDR3 bases: TGTGCCAGCAGACCTCTTTGGCCCCCCACTGAAGCTTTCTTT.

The V and J genes are TRBV5-6 and TRBJ1-3; the D is unclear. This CDR3 region has 15 residues. With 1 base removed from V and 0 bases from J, the gap between germline ends came to 8 bases. CDR1 is SGHDT and CDR2 is YYEEEE in the germline V gene. The CDR3 spells CASSLRSSSGNTIYF. CDR3 in DNA: TGTGCCAGCAGCTTGAGATCCAGCTCTGGAAACACCATATATTTT.

The gene calls are TRBV10-3 and TRBJ2-7; 7 positions agree with TRBD1. Germline V lookup: CDR1 ENHRY, CDR2 SYGVKD. V lost 9 bases and J lost 6; bases outside the gene matches: 8. CDR3 size: 12 residues. CDR3 in DNA: TGTGCCATGCAGGGGGAACTGGGCGAGCAGTACTTC. Protein sequence: CAMQGELGEQYF.

This chain connects TRBV9 to TRBJ1-1; 11 bases fit TRBD1. CDR1 SGDLS and CDR2 YYNGEE come from the germline V gene. The junction had 3 bases not matched to a gene; V was cut back by 3 bases and J by 5 bases. This CDR3 has 14 residues. CDR3 loop: CASSEGQGETEAFF. The CDR3 DNA is TGTGCCAGCAGCGAGGGACAGGGGGAAACTGAAGCTTTCTTT.

CDR3 bases: TGTGCCAGCAGGATAAGGGGGGGTAACACTGAAGCTTTCTTT. This sequence encodes CASRIRGGNTEAFF. V and J are TRBV28 and TRBJ1-1, with D perhaps TRBD1 (6 bases). The CDR3 spans 14 residues. The ends were cut back, 6 bases at V and 2 bases at J, with 13 bases in the middle. Germline CDR1 MDHEN, CDR2 SYDVKM.

The V call is TRBV7-2, the J call TRBJ1-5, with D possibly being TRBD1 (6 bases). Germline V gene lookup returns CDR1 SGHTA and CDR2 FQGNSA. V gave up 1 base and J gave up 6 bases, with 13 bases separating them. The CDR3 length is 15 residues. CDR3 DNA sequence: TGTGCCAGCAGCTTAGTAGGCCAGGGGATTCAGCCCCAGCATTTT. It specifies CASSLVGQGIQPQHF. Drawing the rest from reference TRBV7-2 and TRBJ1-5, the complete variable domain is GAGVSQSPSNKVTEKGKDVELRCDPISGHTALYWYRQSLGQGLEFLIYFQGNSAPDKSGLPSDRFSAERTGGSVSTLTIQRTQQEDSAVYLCASSLVGQGIQPQHFGDGTRLSIL.

Remarks on this clone: The junction departs from germline at one end; a sequencing error may be responsible. At the DNA level, this CDR3 is encoded by other sequences in the same sample as well. The chain couples TRBV19 to TRBJ2-1; TRBD1 aligns across 7 bases. Germline V CDR1 and CDR2: LNHDA, SQIVND (reference sequence). The CDR3 is made up of 14 amino acids. CDR3 region: CASSGDRESDEQFF. The CDR3 DNA reads TGTGCCAGTAGTGGAGACAGGGAGAGCGATGAACAGTTCTTC.

This clone turned up a few times. The DNA of the CDR3 is TGCGCCACCCGGACAGGGGGCACCGGGGAGCTGTTTTTT. This codes for CATRTGGTGELFF. The V gene is TRBV5-1, the J gene TRBJ2-2; TRBD1 aligns across 10 bases. The CDR3 length is 13 residues. The germline V gene has CDR1 SGHRS and CDR2 YFSETQ. The V gene end was trimmed by 9 bases and the J gene end by 4 bases; junction bases not matched to a gene: 3.

V gene TRBV29-1 combines with J gene TRBJ1-1; TRBD1 might be the D (5 bases). This CDR3 spans 11 amino acids. Trimming stripped 8 bases from V and 5 bases from J, with 12 bases between. Germline assignment: CDR1 SQVTM and CDR2 ANQGSEA. The CDR3 nucleotides are TGCAGCTTCCAAGGGGATACTGAAGCTTTCTTT. Its protein product is CSFQGDTEAFF. The variable domain in full, with the rest retrieved from reference TRBV29-1 and TRBJ1-1, is SAVISQKPSRDICQRGTSLTIQCQVDSQVTMMFWYRQQPGQSLTLIATANQGSEATYESGFVIDKFPISRPNLTFSTLTVSNMSPEDSSIYLCSFQGDTEAFFGQGTRLTVV.

The rearrangement joins TRBV5-6 to TRBJ2-7; 15 bases are a match to TRBD2. The CDR3 is 17 amino acids. Germline V CDR1 and CDR2: SGHDT, YYEEEE. With V trimmed by 2 bases and J by 4 bases, 7 bases remained unmatched. This CDR3 is CASSFRTSGRAGYEQYF. The DNA of the CDR3 is TGTGCCAGCAGCTTCAGGACTAGCGGGAGGGCCGGGTACGAGCAGTACTTC.

V gene TRBV5-4 combines with J gene TRBJ2-1; the D is unclear. Trimming cost V 4 bases and J 4 bases, with 6 bases left between them. This CDR3 is built from 12 residues. Germline CDR1 and CDR2: SGHNT and YYREEE (reference sequence). This CDR3 reads CASSIHYNEQFF. The DNA of the CDR3 is TGTGCCAGCAGCATACATTACAATGAGCAGTTCTTC.

The chain links TRBV6-6 to TRBJ1-5; TRBD1 matches at 10 bases. The V gene end was trimmed by 5 bases and the J gene end by 5 bases; junction bases not matched to a gene: 9. This CDR3 has 16 amino acids. Germline CDR1 MNHNY, CDR2 SVGAGI (reference sequence). The CDR3 sequence is CASSPQGQGFDQPQHF. In DNA, the CDR3 is TGTGCCAGCAGTCCCCAGGGACAGGGGTTTGATCAGCCCCAGCATTTT.

This chain links TRBV2 with TRBJ2-5; 11 nucleotides align to TRBD2. Germline V gene lookup returns CDR1 SNHLY and CDR2 FYNNEI. V dropped 7 bases and J dropped 1; count of bases not matched to a gene: 8. The CDR3 has 16 residues. The DNA of the CDR3 is TGTGCCAGCAAAGAAGTAGCGGGAGGGATCCAAGAGACCCAGTACTTC. The encoded protein is CASKEVAGGIQETQYF.

This clone was detected once. This sequence joins TRBV2 and TRBJ2-2; D might be TRBD1 (5 bases). Germline V CDR1 and CDR2: SNHLY, FYNNEI. V was pared by 6 bases and J by 6 bases, with 11 bases between. The CDR3 consists of 13 residues. CDR3 sequence: CASRQGTPGELFF. The CDR3 DNA reads as TGTGCCAGCAGGCAGGGTACCCCCGGGGAGCTGTTTTTT.

The genes are TRBV11-1 and TRBJ1-1; 9 nucleotides align to TRBD1. CDR1 is SGHAT and CDR2 is FQDESV in the germline V gene (reference sequence). With V trimmed by 5 bases and J by 6 bases, 7 bases remained unmatched. CDR3 length: 14 residues. CDR3 sequence reads: CASSLQGAYAEAFF. Here the CDR3 DNA reads TGTGCCAGCAGCCTACAGGGGGCGTACGCTGAAGCTTTCTTT.

The chain links TRBV28 to TRBJ2-7; 10 bases align to TRBD1. The germline V gene has CDR1 MDHEN and CDR2 SYDVKM. This CDR3 spans 15 amino acids. The V segment lost 6 bases and the J segment 6 bases; nucleotides outside the gene matches: 11. The CDR3 DNA is TGTGCCAGCAGCGTAACCGGGACAGGGGTTTCCGAGCAGTACTTC. Translated: CASSVTGTGVSEQYF. The full variable domain, completed using reference TRBV28 and TRBJ2-7, is DVKVTQSSRYLVKRTGEKVFLECVQDMDHENMFWYRQDPGLGLRLIYFSYDVKMKEKGDIPEGYSVSREKKERFSLILESASTNQTSMYLCASSVTGTGVSEQYFGPGTRLTVT.

The genes are TRBV27 and TRBJ2-7, with a weak D call TRBD1 (6 bases). Trimming cost V 5 bases and J 3 bases, with 32 bases left between them. This CDR3 spans 20 amino acids. CDR1 is MNHEY and CDR2 is SMNVEV in the germline V gene (reference sequence). The CDR3 DNA reads TGTGCCAGCAGTCCTGTCACCGGTAAAACCGGGACACAGTATCGCTACGAGCAGTACTTC. This translates into CASSPVTGKTGTQYRYEQYF.

The J gene is TRBJ1-1, the V gene TRBV7-2, with 8 nucleotides matching TRBD1. The CDR3 is 13 residues long. The V and J ends lost 5 bases and 5 bases, in that order; junction bases with no gene match: 4. Germline CDR1 is SGHTA and CDR2 is FQGNSA. The CDR3 region has the DNA TGTGCCAGCAGCAGACAGGGGAGGACTGAAGCTTTCTTT. Amino acid sequence: CASSRQGRTEAFF.

A few counts support this clone. The V gene is TRBV4-1, the J gene TRBJ1-3, with 7 bases fitting TRBD1. The CDR3 is 17 amino acids. The J segment lost 0 bases and the V segment lost 4 bases, leaving 9 bases of the junction unmatched. Per germline, CDR1 MGHRA and CDR2 YSYEKL. The CDR3 protein is CASSLRTGGNSGNTIYF. The DNA of the CDR3 is TGCGCCAGCAGCCTACGGACAGGAGGAAACTCTGGAAACACCATATATTTT.

The chain combines TRBV6-4 with TRBJ2-3; 10 bases map to TRBD2. V lost 3 bases to trimming and J lost 6 bases; unmatched junction nucleotides: 9. The CDR3 contains 16 residues. Germline loops: CDR1 MRHNA, CDR2 SNTAGT. Here the CDR3 DNA reads TGTGCCAGCAGTGAGCTGGCTAGCGGGAGCCGGGATACGCAGTATTTT. Its translation: CASSELASGSRDTQYF.